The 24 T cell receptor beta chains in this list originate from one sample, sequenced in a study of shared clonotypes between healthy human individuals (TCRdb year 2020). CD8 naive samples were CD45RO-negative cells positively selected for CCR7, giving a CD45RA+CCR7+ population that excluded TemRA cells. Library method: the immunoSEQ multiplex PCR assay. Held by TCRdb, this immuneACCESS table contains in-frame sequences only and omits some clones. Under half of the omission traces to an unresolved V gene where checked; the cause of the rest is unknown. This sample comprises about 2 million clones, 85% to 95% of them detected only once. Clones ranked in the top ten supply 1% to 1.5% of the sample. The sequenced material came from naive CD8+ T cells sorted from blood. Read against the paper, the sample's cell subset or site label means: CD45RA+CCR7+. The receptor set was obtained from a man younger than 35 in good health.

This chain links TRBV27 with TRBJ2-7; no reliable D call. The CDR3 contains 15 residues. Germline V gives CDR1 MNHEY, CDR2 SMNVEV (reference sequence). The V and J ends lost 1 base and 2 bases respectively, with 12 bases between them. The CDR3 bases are TGTGCCAGCAGTTTATTGTCAGGCCTTACCTACGAGCAGTACTTC. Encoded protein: CASSLLSGLTYEQYF.

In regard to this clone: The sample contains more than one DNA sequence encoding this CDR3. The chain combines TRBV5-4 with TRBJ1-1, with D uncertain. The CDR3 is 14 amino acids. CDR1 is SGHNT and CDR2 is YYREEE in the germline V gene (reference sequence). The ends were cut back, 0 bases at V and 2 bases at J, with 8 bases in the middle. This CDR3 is CASSLGQTNTEAFF. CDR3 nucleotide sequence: TGTGCCAGCAGCTTGGGACAAACTAACACTGAAGCTTTCTTT.

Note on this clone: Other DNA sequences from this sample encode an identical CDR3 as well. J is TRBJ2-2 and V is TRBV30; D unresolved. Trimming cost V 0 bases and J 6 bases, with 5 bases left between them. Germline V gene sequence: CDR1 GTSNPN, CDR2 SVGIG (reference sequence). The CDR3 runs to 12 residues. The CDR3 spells CAWSVMAGELFF. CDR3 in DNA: TGTGCCTGGAGTGTAATGGCCGGGGAGCTGTTTTTT.

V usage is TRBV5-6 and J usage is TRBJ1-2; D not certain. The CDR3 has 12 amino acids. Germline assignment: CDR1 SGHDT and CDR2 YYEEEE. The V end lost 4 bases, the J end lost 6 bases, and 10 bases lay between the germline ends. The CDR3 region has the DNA TGTGCCAGCAGCCCCGGGGATCATGGCTACACCTTC. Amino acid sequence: CASSPGDHGYTF.

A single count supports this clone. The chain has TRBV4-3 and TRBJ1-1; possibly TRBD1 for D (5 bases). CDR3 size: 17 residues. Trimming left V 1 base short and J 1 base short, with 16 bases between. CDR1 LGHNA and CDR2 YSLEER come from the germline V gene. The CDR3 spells CASSQVEGLIRNTEAFF. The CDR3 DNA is TGCGCCAGCAGCCAAGTTGAGGGGCTCATTAGGAACACTGAAGCTTTCTTT.

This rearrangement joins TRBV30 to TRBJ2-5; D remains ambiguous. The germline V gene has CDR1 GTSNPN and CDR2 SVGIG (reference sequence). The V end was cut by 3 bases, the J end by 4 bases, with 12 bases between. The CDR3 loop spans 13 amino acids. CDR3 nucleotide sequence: TGTGCCTGGAGCCTCGGTACGAGAGAGACCCAGTACTTC. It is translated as CAWSLGTRETQYF.

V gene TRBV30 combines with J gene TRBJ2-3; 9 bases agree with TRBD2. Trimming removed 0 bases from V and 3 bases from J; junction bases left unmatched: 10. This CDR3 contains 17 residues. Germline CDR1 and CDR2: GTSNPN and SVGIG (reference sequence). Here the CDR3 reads CAWSVPREGVETDTQYF. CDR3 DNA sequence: TGTGCCTGGAGTGTACCGCGGGAGGGCGTTGAGACAGATACGCAGTATTTT. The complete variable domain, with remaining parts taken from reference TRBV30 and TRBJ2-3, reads SQTIHQWPATLVQPVGSPLSLECTVEGTSNPNLYWYRQAAGRGLQLLFYSVGIGQISSEVPQNLSASRPQDRQFILSSKKLLLSDSGFYLCAWSVPREGVETDTQYFGPGTRLTVL.

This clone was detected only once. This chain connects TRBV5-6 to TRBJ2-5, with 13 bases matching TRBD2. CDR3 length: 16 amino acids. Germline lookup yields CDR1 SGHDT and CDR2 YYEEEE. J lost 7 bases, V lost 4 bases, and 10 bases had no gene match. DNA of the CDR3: TGTGCCAGCAGCCAGGAACTAGCGGGGGGGCCTGGGACCCAGTACTTC. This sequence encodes CASSQELAGGPGTQYF.

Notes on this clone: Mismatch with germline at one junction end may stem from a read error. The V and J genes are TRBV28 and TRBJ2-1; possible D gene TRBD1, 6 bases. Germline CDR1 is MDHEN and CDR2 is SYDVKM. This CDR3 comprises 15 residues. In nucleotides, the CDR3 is TGTGCCAGCACTTTACTACAGGGCTCCTACAATGAGCAGTTCTTC. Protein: CASTLLQGSYNEQFF.

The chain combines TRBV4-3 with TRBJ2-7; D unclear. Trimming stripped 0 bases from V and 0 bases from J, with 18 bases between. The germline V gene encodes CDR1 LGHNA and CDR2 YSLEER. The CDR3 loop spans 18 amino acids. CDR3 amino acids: CASSQDPPVAESSYEQYF. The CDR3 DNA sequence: TGCGCCAGCAGCCAAGATCCGCCGGTGGCAGAAAGCTCCTACGAGCAGTACTTC.

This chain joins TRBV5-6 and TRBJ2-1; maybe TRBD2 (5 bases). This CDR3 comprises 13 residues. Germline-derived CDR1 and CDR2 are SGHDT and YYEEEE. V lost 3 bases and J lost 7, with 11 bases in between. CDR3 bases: TGTGCCAGCAGCTCGGGGTTCAGGAATGAGCAGTTCTTC. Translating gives CASSSGFRNEQFF.

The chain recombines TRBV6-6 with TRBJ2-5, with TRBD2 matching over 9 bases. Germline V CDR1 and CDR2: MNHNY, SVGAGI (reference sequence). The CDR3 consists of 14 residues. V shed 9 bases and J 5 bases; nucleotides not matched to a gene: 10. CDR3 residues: CASVTGTSLETQYF. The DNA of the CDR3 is TGTGCCAGTGTTACCGGGACTAGCCTCGAGACCCAGTACTTC.

CDR3 DNA: TGTGCCAGTACTTGGGGCGCCTATGGCTACACCTTC. Translated: CASTWGAYGYTF. The chain couples TRBV19 to TRBJ1-2, with D perhaps TRBD1 (5 bases). Germline V gene sequence: CDR1 LNHDA, CDR2 SQIVND (reference sequence). The CDR3 is made up of 12 amino acids. V lost 7 bases, J lost 4 bases, and 10 bases lay in between. The entire variable domain, with the rest obtained from reference TRBV19 and TRBJ1-2, is as follows: DGGITQSPKYLFRKEGQNVTLSCEQNLNHDAMYWYRQDPGQGLRLIYYSQIVNDFQKGDIAEGYSVSREKKESFPLTVTSAQKNPTAFYLCASTWGAYGYTFGSGTRLTVV.

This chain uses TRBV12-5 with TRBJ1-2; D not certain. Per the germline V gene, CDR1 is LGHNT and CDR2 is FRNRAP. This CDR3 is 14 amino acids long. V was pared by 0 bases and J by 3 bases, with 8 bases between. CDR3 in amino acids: CASGLVAEYYGYTF. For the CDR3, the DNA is TGTGCTAGTGGTTTGGTAGCAGAGTACTATGGCTACACCTTC.

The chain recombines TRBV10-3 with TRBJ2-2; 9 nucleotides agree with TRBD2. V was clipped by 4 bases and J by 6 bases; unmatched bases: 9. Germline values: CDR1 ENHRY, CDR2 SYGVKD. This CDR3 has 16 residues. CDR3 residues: CAISGMGLARAGELFF. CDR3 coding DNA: TGTGCCATCAGTGGGATGGGACTAGCTAGGGCCGGGGAGCTGTTTTTT.

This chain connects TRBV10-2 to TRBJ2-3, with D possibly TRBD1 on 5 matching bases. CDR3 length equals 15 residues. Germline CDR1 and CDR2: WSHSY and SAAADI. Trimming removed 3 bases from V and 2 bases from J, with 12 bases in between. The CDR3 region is CASSEVTEITDTQYF. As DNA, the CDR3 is TGCGCCAGCAGTGAAGTGACAGAGATCACAGATACGCAGTATTTT.

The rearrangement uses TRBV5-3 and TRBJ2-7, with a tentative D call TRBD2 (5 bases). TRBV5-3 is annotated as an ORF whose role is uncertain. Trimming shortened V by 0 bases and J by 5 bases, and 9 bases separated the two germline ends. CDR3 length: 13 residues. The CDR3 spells CARSLGGFHEQYF. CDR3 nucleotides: TGTGCCAGAAGCTTGGGAGGGTTCCACGAGCAGTACTTC.

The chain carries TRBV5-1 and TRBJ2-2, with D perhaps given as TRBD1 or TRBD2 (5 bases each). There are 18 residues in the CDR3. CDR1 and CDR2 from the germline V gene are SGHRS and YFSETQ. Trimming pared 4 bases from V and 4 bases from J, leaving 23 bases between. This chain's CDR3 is CASSHGRLRVRGTGELFF. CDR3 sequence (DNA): TGCGCCAGCAGCCACGGCCGGTTGAGGGTGAGGGGCACCGGGGAGCTGTTTTTT.

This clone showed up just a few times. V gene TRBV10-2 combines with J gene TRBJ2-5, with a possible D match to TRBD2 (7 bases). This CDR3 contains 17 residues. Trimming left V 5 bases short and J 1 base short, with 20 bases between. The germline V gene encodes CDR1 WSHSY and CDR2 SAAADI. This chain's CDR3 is CASSRQVGGGSQETQYF. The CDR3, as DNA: TGCGCCAGCAGTCGCCAGGTGGGGGGGGGCTCCCAAGAGACCCAGTACTTC.

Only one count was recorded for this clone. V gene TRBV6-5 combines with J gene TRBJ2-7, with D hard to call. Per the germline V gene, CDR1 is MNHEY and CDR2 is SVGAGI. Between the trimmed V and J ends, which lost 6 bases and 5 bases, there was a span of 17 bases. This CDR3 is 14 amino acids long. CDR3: CASSPLRQVNEQYF. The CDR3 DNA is TGTGCCAGCAGCCCCTTGAGGCAGGTTAACGAGCAGTACTTC.

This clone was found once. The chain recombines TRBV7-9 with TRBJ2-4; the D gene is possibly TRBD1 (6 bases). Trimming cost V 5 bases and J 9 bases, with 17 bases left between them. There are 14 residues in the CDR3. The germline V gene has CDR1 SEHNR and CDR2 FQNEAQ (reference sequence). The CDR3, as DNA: TGTGCCAGCAGCCTGACCACTCAAGGGGGCATTCAGTACTTC. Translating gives CASSLTTQGGIQYF.

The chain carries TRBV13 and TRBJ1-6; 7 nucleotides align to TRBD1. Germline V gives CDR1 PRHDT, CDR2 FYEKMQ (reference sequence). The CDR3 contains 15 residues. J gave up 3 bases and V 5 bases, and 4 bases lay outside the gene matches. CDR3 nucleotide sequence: TGTGCCAGCAGCGTCGGACAGGACTATAATTCACCCCTCCACTTT. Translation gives CASSVGQDYNSPLHF.

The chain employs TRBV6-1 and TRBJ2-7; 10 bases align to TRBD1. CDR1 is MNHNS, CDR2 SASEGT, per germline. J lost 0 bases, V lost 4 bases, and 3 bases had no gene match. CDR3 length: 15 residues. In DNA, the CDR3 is TGTGCCAGCAGTGGGGACAGGGGTACCTCCTACGAGCAGTACTTC. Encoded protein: CASSGDRGTSYEQYF.

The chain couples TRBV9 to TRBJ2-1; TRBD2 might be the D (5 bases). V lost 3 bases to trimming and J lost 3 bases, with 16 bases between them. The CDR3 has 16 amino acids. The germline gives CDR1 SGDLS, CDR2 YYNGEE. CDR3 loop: CASSGLGNSNYNEQFF. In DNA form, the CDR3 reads TGTGCCAGCAGCGGACTCGGGAACTCCAACTACAATGAGCAGTTCTTC. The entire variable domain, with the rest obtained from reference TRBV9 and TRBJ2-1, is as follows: DSGVTQTPKHLITATGQRVTLRCSPRSGDLSVYWYQQSLDQGLQFLIQYYNGEERAKGNILERFSAQQFPDLHSELNLSSLELGDSALYFCASSGLGNSNYNEQFFGPGTRLTVL.